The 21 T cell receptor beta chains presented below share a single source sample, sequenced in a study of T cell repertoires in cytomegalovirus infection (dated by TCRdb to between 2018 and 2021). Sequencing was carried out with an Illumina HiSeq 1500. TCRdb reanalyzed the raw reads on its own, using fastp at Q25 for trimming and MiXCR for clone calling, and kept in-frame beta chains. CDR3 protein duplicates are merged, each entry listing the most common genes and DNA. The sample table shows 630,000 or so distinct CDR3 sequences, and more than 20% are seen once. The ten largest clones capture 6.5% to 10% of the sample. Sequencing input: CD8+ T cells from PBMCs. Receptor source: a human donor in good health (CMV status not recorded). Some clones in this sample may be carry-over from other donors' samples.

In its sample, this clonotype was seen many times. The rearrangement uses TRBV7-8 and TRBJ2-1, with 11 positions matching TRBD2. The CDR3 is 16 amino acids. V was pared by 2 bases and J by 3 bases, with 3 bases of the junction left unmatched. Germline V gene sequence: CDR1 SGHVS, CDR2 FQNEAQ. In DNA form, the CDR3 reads TGTGCCAGCAGCTTAAGACTAGCGGGGATCTACAATGAGCAGTTCTTC. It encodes CASSLRLAGIYNEQFF.

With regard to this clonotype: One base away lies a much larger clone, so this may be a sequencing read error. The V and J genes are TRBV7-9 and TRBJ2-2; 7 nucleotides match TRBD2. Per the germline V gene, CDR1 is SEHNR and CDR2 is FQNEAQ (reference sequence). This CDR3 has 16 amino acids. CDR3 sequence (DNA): TGTACCAGCAGCCGTCCGGGACTAACGAACACCGGGGAGCTGTTTTTT. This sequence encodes CTSSRPGLTNTGELFF.

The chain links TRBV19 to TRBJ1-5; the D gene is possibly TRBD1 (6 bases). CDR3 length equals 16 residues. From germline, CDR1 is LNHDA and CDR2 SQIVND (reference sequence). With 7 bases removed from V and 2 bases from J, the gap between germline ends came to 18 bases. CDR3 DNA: TGTGCCAGTACCCGGGGGGGCGACGTGGGCAATCAGCCCCAGCATTTT. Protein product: CASTRGGDVGNQPQHF.

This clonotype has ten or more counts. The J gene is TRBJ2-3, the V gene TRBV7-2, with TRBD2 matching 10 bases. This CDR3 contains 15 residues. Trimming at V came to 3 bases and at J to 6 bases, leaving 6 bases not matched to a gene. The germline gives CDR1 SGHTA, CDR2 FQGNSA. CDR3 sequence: CASSFVAGGSDTQYF. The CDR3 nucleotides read TGTGCCAGCAGCTTTGTAGCGGGGGGATCGGATACGCAGTATTTT.

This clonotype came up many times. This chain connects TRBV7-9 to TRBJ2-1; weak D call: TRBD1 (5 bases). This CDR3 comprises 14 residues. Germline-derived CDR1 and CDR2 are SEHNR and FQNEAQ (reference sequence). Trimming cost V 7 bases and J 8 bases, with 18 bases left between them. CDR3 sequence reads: CASINRSSTDEQFF. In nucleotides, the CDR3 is TGTGCCAGCATAAACAGGAGTTCGACGGATGAGCAGTTCTTC. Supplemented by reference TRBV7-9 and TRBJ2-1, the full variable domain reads DTGVSQNPRHKITKRGQNVTFRCDPISEHNRLYWYRQTLGQGPEFLTYFQNEAQLEKSRLLSDRFSAERPKGSFSTLEIQRTEQGDSAMYLCASINRSSTDEQFFGPGTRLTVL.

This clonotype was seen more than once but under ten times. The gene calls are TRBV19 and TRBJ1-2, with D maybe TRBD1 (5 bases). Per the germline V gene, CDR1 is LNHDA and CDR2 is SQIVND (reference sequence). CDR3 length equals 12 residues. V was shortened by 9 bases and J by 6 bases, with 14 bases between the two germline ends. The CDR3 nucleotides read TGTGCCAGCCTGACAGCGGCGGATGGCTACACCTTC. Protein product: CASLTAADGYTF.

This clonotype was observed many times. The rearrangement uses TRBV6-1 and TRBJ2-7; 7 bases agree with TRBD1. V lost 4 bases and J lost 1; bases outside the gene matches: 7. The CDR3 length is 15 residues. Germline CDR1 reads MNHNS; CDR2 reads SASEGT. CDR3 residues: CASSAGTDDSYEQYV. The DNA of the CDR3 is TGTGCCAGCAGTGCCGGGACAGACGATTCCTACGAGCAGTACGTC.

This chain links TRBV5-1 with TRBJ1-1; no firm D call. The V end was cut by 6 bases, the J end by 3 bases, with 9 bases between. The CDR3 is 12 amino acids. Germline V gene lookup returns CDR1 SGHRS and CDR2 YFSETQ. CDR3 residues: CASNVDHTEAFF. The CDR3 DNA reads TGCGCCAGCAATGTAGATCACACTGAAGCTTTCTTT.

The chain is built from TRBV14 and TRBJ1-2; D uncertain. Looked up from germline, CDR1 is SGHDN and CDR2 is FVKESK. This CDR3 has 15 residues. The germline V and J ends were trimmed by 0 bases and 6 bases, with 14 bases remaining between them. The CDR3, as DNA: TGTGCCAGCAGCCAAGATCCAGGCTACTGGCATGGCTACACCTTC. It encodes CASSQDPGYWHGYTF.

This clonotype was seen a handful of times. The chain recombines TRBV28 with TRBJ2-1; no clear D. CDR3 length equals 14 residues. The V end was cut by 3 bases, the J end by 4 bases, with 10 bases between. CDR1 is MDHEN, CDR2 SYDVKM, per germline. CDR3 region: CASSFFPEYNEQFF. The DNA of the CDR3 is TGTGCCAGCAGTTTTTTTCCCGAATACAATGAGCAGTTCTTC.

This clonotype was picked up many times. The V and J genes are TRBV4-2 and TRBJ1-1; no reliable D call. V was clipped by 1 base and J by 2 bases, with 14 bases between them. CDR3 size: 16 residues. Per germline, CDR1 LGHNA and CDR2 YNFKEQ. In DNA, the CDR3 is TGTGCCAGCAGCCAAGTGAGGACCGAAGGAAACACTGAAGCTTTCTTT. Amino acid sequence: CASSQVRTEGNTEAFF.

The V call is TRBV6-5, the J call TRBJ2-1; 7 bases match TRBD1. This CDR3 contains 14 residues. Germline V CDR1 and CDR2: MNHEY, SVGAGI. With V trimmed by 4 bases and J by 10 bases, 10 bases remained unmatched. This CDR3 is CASSFGQATREQFF. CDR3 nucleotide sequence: TGTGCCAGCAGTTTCGGACAGGCTACAAGAGAGCAGTTCTTC.

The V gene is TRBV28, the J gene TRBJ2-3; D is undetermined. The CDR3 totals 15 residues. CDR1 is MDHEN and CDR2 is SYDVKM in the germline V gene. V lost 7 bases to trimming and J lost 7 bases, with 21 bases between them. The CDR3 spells CASNLPGPPWNTQYF. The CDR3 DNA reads TGTGCCAGCAACCTCCCCGGACCTCCCTGGAATACGCAGTATTTT.

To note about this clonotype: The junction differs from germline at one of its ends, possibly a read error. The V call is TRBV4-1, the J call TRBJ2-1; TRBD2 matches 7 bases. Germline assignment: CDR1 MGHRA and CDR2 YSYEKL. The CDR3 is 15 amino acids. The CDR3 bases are TGTGCCAGCAGCCAGGCGGGGACTAACGGAAAAGAGCAGTTCTTC. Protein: CASSQAGTNGKEQFF.

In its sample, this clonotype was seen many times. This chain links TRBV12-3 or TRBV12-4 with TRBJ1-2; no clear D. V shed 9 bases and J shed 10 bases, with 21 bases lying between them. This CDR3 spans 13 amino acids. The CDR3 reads CASARTFNDDYTF. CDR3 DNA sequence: TGTGCCAGTGCTAGGACCTTTAATGACGACTACACCTTC.

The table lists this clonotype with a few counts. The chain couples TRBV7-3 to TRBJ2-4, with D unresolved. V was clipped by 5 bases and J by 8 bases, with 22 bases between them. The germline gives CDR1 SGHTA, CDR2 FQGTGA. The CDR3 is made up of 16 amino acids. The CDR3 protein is CASSPFTRFPTDIQYF. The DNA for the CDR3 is TGTGCCAGCAGCCCCTTTACTCGGTTTCCAACGGACATTCAGTACTTC.

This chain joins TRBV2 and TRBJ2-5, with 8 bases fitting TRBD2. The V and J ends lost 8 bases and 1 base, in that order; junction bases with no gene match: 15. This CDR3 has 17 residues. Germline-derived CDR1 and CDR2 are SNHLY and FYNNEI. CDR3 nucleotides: TGTGCCAGCTCCCTTCCTGGCGGGGGGCCATCCCAAGAGACCCAGTACTTC. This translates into CASSLPGGGPSQETQYF.

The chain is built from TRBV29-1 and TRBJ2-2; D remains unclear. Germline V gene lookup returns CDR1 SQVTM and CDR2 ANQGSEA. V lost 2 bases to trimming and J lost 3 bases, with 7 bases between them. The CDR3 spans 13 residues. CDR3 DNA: TGCAGCGTTGAATCTGCGGACACCGGGGAGCTGTTTTTT. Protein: CSVESADTGELFF.

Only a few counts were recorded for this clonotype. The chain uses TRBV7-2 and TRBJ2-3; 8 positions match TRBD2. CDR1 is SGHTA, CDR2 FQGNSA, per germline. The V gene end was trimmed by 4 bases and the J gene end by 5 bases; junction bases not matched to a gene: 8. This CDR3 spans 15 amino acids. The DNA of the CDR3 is TGTGCCAGCAGCTCCCTCGGGGGGGCGGGAGATACGCAGTATTTT. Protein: CASSSLGGAGDTQYF. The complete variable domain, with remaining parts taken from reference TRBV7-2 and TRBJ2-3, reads GAGVSQSPSNKVTEKGKDVELRCDPISGHTALYWYRQSLGQGLEFLIYFQGNSAPDKSGLPSDRFSAERTGGSVSTLTIQRTQQEDSAVYLCASSSLGGAGDTQYFGPGTRLTVL.

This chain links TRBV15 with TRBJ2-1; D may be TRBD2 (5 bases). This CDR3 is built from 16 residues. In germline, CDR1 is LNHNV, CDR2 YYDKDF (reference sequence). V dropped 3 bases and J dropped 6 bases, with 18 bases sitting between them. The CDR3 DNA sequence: TGTGCCACCAGCAGGAAGGCCTGGGAGTCGGGCAATGAGCAGTTCTTC. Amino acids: CATSRKAWESGNEQFF.

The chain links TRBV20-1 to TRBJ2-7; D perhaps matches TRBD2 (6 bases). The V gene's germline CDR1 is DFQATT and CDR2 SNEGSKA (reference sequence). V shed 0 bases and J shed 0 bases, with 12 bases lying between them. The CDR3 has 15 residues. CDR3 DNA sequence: TGCAGTGCTAGAGATGCCCGGGAGACCTCCTACGAGCAGTACGTC. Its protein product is CSARDARETSYEQYV.